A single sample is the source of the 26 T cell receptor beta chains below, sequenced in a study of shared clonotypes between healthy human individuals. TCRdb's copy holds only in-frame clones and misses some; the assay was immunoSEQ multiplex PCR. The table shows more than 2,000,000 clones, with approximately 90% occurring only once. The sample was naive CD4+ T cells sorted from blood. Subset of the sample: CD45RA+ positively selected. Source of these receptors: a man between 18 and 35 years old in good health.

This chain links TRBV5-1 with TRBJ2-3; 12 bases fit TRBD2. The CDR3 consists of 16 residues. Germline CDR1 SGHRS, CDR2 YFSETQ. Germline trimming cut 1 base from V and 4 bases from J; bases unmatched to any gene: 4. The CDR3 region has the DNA TGCGCCAGCAGCTTGATGGCTAGCGGGAGGGCAGATACGCAGTATTTT. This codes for CASSLMASGRADTQYF.

The chain's CDR3 is CAITSRAGNTEAFF. DNA for the CDR3: TGTGCCATCACCTCCCGGGCAGGGAACACTGAAGCTTTCTTT. The rearrangement links TRBV10-3 to TRBJ1-1, with D unresolved. Germline V gives CDR1 ENHRY, CDR2 SYGVKD. This CDR3 region has 14 residues. V was cut by 7 bases and J by 1 base, with 13 bases left in between.

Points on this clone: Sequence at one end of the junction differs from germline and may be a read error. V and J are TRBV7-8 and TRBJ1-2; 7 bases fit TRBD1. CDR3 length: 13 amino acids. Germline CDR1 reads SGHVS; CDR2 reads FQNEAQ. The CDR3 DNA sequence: TGTGCCAGCACCCTCGGCGGGACAGCTACTTTAATCTTC. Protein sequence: CASTLGGTATLIF.

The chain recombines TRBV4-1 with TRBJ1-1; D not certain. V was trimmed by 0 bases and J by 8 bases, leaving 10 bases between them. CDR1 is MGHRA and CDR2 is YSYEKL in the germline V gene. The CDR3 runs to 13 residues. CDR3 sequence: CASSQDQGREAFF. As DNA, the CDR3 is TGCGCCAGCAGCCAAGATCAAGGCAGGGAAGCTTTCTTT.

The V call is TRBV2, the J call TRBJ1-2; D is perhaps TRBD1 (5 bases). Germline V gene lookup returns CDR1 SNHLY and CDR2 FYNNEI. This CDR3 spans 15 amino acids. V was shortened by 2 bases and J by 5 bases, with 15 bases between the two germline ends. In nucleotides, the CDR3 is TGTGCCAGCAGTGAAAGAGGGGAGCCAGGATATGGCTACACCTTC. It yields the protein CASSERGEPGYGYTF.

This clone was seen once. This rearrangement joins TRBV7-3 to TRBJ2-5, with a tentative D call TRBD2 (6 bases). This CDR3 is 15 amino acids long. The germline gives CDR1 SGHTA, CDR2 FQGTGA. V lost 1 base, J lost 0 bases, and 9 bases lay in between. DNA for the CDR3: TGTGCCAGCAGCTTAAAACCGGGGGACCAAGAGACCCAGTACTTC. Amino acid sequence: CASSLKPGDQETQYF. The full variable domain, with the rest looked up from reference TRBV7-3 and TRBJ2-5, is GAGVSQTPSNKVTEKGKYVELRCDPISGHTALYWYRQSLGQGPEFLIYFQGTGAADDSGLPNDRFFAVRPEGSVSTLKIQRTERGDSAVYLCASSLKPGDQETQYFGPGTRLLVL.

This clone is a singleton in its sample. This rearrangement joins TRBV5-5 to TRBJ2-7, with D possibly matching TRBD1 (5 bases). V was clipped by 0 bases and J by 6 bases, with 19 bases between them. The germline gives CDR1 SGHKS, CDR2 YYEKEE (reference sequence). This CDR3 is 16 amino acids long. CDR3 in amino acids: CASSLVQVGVKSEQYF. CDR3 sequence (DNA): TGTGCCAGCAGCTTGGTCCAGGTAGGGGTTAAGAGCGAGCAGTACTTC.

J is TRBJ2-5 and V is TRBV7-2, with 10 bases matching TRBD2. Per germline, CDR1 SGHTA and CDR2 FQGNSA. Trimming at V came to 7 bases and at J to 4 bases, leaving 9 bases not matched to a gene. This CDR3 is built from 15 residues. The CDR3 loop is CASTPSGGVGETQYF. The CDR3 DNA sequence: TGTGCCAGCACCCCCAGCGGGGGGGTCGGAGAGACCCAGTACTTC.

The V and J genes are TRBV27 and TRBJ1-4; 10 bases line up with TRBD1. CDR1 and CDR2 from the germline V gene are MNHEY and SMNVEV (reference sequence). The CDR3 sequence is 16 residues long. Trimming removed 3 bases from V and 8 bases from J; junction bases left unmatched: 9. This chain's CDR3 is CASSLRTGGSGEKLFF. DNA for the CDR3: TGTGCCAGCAGTTTGCGGACAGGGGGAAGTGGCGAAAAACTGTTTTTT.

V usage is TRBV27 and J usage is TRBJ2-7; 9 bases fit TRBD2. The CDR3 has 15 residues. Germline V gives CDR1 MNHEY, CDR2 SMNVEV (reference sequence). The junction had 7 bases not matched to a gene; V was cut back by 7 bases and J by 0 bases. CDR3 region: CASNSETSGSYEQYF. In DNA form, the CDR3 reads TGTGCCAGCAACTCTGAGACTAGCGGCTCCTACGAGCAGTACTTC.

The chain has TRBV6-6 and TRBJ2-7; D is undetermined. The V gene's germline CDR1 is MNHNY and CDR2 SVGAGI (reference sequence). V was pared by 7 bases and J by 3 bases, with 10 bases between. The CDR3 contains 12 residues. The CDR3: CASKKDVYEQYF. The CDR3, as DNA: TGTGCCAGCAAGAAAGACGTCTACGAGCAGTACTTC.

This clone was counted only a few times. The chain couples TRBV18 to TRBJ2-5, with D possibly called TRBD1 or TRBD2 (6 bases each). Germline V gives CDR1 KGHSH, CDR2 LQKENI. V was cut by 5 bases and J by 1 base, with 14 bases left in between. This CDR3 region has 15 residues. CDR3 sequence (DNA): TGTGCCAGCTCAGAAAGGGGGAGGATCCAAGAGACCCAGTACTTC. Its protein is CASSERGRIQETQYF.

Written as DNA, the CDR3 is TGTGCCAGTACCCTAGGGGGGGGGTCCTACAATGAGCAGTTCTTC. Residues: CASTLGGGSYNEQFF. The rearrangement uses TRBV19 and TRBJ2-1, with D possibly TRBD2 on 7 matching bases. Germline values: CDR1 LNHDA, CDR2 SQIVND (reference sequence). The CDR3 has 15 residues. V dropped 7 bases and J dropped 1 base, with 14 bases sitting between them.

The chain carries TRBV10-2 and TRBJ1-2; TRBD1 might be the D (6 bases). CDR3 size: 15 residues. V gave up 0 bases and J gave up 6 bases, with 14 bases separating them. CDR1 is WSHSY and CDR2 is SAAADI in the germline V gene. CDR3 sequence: CASSESRWGPHGYTF. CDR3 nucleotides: TGCGCCAGCAGTGAGTCACGGTGGGGGCCCCATGGCTACACCTTC.

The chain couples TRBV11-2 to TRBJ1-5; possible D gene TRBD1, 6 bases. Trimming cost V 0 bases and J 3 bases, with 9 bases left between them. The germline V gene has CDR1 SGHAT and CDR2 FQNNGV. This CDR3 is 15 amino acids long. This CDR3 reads CASSLEGAYNQPQHF. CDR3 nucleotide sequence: TGTGCCAGCAGCTTAGAGGGGGCCTACAATCAGCCCCAGCATTTT. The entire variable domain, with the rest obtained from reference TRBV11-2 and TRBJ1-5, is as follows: EAGVAQSPRYKIIEKRQSVAFWCNPISGHATLYWYQQILGQGPKLLIQFQNNGVVDDSQLPKDRFSAERLKGVDSTLKIQPAKLEDSAVYLCASSLEGAYNQPQHFGDGTRLSIL.

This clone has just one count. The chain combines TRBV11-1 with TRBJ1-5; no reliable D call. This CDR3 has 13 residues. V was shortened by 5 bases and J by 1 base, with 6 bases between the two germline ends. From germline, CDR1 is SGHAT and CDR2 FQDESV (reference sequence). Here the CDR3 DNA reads TGTGCCAGCAGCCCGGACAGCAATCAGCCCCAGCATTTT. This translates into CASSPDSNQPQHF.

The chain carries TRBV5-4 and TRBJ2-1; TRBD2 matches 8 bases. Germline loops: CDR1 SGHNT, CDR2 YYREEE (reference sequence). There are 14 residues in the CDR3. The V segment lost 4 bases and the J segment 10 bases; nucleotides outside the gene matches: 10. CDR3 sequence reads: CASSGGLASGEQFF. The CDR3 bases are TGTGCCAGCAGCGGAGGATTAGCTAGCGGGGAGCAGTTCTTC.

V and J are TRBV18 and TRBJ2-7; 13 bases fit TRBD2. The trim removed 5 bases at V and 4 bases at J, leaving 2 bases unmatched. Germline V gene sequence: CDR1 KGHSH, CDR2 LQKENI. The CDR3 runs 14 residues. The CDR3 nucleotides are TGTGCCAGCTCAGGACTAGCGGGAGAGTACGAGCAGTACTTC. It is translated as CASSGLAGEYEQYF.

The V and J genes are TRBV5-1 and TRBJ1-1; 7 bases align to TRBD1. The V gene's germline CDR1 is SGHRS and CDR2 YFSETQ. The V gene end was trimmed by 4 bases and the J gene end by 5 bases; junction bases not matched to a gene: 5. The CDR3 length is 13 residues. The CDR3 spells CASSGPGGTEAFF. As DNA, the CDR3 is TGCGCCAGCAGCGGTCCAGGGGGAACTGAAGCTTTCTTT. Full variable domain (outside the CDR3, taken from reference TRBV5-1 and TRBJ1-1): KAGVTQTPRYLIKTRGQQVTLSCSPISGHRSVSWYQQTPGQGLQFLFEYFSETQRNKGNFPGRFSGRQFSNSRSEMNVSTLELGDSALYLCASSGPGGTEAFFGQGTRLTVV.

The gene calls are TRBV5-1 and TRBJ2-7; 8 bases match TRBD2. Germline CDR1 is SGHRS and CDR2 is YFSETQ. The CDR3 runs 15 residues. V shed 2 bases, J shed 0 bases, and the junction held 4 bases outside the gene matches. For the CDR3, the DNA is TGCGCCAGCAGCTTCAGTAGCGGGGCCTCCTACGAGCAGTACTTC. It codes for CASSFSSGASYEQYF. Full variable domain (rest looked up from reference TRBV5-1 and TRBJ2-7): KAGVTQTPRYLIKTRGQQVTLSCSPISGHRSVSWYQQTPGQGLQFLFEYFSETQRNKGNFPGRFSGRQFSNSRSEMNVSTLELGDSALYLCASSFSSGASYEQYFGPGTRLTVT.

CDR3 in DNA: TGTGCCAGCAGCTTGTTCGGGGTACAAAGCGAGCAGTACTTC. Translation: CASSLFGVQSEQYF. The chain carries TRBV5-6 and TRBJ2-7, with a weak D call TRBD2 (5 bases). CDR1 is SGHDT, CDR2 YYEEEE, per germline. V gave up 1 base and J gave up 6 bases, with 14 bases separating them. CDR3 length equals 14 residues.

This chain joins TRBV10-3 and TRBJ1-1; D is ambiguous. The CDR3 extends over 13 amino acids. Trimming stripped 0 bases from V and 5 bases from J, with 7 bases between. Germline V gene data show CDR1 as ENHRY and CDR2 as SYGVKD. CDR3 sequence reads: CAISESGVTEAFF. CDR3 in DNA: TGTGCCATCAGTGAGTCAGGCGTTACTGAAGCTTTCTTT.

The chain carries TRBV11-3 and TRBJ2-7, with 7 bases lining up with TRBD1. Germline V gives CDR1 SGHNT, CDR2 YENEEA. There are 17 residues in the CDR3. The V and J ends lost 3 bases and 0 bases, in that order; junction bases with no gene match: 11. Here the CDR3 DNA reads TGTGCCAGCAGCTTCGGTGCGGACAGGAGTCACTCCTACGAGCAGTACTTC. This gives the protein CASSFGADRSHSYEQYF.

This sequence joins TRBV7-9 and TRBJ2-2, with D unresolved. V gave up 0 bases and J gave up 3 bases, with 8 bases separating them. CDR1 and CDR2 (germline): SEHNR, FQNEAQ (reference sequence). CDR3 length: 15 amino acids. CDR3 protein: CASSLAMGYTGELFF. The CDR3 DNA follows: TGTGCCAGCAGCTTAGCGATGGGGTACACCGGGGAGCTGTTTTTT.

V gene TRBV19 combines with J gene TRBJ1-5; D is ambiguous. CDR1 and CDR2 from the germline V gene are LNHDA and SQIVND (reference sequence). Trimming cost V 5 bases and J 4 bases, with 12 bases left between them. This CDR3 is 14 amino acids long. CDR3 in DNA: TGTGCCAGTAGTCCGGTGGAGGGAAATCAGCCCCAGCATTTT. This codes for CASSPVEGNQPQHF.

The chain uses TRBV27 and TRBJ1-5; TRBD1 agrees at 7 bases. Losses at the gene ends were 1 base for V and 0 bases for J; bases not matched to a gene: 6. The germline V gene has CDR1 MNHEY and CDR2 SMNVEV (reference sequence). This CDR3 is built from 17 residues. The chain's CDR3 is CASSLFGTDDSNQPQHF. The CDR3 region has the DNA TGTGCCAGCAGTTTATTCGGGACAGATGATAGCAATCAGCCCCAGCATTTT.